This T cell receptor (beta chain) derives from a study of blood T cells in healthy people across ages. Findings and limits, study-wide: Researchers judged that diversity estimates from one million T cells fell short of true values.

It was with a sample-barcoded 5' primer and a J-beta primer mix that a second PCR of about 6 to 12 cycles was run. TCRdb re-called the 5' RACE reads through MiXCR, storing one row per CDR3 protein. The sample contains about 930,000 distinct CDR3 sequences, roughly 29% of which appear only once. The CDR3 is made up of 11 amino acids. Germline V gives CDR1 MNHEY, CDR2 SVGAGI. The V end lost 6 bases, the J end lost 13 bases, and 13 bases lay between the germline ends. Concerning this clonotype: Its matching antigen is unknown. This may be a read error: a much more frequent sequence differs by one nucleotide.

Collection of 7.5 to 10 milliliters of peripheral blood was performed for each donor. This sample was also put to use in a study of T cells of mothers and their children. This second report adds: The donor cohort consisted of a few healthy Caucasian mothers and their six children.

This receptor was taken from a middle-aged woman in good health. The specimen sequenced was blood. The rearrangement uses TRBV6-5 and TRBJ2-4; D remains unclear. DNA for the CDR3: TGTGCCAGCAGATTACGCAATGAGCAGTACTTC. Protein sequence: CASRLRNEQYF.